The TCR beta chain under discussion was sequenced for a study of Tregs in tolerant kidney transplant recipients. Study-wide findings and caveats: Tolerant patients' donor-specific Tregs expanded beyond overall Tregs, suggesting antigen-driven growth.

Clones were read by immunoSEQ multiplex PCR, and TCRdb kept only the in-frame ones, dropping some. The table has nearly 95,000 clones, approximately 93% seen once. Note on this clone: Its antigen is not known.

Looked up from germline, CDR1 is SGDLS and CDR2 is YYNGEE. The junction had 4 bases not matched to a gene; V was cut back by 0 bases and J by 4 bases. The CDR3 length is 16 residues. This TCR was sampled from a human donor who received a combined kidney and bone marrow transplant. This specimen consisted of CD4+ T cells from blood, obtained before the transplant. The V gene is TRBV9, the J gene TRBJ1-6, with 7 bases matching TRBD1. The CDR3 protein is CASSVGGDSYNSPLHF. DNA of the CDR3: TGTGCCAGCAGCGTAGGGGGGGACAGTTATAATTCACCCCTCCACTTT.